A single sample gave rise to the 10 T cell receptor beta chains below, sequenced in a study of blood T cell repertoires in COVID-19. Clones were read by immunoSEQ multiplex PCR, and TCRdb kept only the in-frame ones, dropping some. The sample includes 170,000 or so clones, around 80% seen only once; the top ten take around 7%. Source material: peripheral blood. These receptors all stem from a man aged 70 or older with active or convalescent COVID-19.

This sequence joins TRBV7-2 and TRBJ2-1, with D perhaps TRBD2 (6 bases). The germline gives CDR1 SGHTA, CDR2 FQGNSA. The V gene lost 4 bases and the J gene lost 3 bases, with 13 bases spanning the gap. CDR3 length equals 15 residues. CDR3 coding DNA: TGTGCCAGCAGCTCGGGGCCCGGGAGCTACAATGAGCAGTTCTTC. Protein: CASSSGPGSYNEQFF.

This chain connects TRBV15 to TRBJ1-2, with D perhaps matching TRBD1 (5 bases). Germline V CDR1 and CDR2: LNHNV, YYDKDF (reference sequence). This CDR3 comprises 16 residues. Trimming left V 0 bases short and J 6 bases short, with 17 bases between. The CDR3 sequence: CATSRDPGRGENGYTF. DNA for the CDR3: TGTGCCACCAGCAGAGACCCGGGCCGGGGGGAGAATGGCTACACCTTC.

CDR3 bases: TGTGCCAGCAGCCAAGAACAGGGGCGAGGAGATACGCAGTATTTT. Translated: CASSQEQGRGDTQYF. The chain joins TRBV3-1 (or the pseudogene TRBV3-2) to TRBJ2-3; the match to TRBD1 covers 7 bases. The ends lost 0 bases at V and 5 bases at J; junction bases unmatched: 5. Germline V gene sequence: CDR1 LGHDT, CDR2 YNNKEL (reference sequence). The CDR3 runs 15 residues.

This clone was recorded only once. The chain employs TRBV28 and TRBJ2-7; 7 nucleotides agree with TRBD2. The CDR3 length is 14 residues. V shed 7 bases and J 6 bases; nucleotides not matched to a gene: 12. Germline assignment: CDR1 MDHEN and CDR2 SYDVKM. The CDR3, as DNA: TGTGCCAGCAACTCGCAGGGAGGGAGTAGCGAGCAGTACTTC. Its protein product is CASNSQGGSSEQYF.

The genes are TRBV5-6 and TRBJ2-3; weak D call: TRBD2 (5 bases). Germline values: CDR1 SGHDT, CDR2 YYEEEE. The CDR3 consists of 17 residues. Trimming stripped 0 bases from V and 3 bases from J, with 17 bases between. This chain's CDR3 is CASSLALLGRVTDTQYF. The CDR3 region has the DNA TGTGCCAGCAGCTTGGCCCTGCTTGGGCGGGTGACAGATACGCAGTATTTT.

This chain joins TRBV29-1 and TRBJ1-4; D unresolved. This CDR3 spans 14 amino acids. The germline V gene encodes CDR1 SQVTM and CDR2 ANQGSEA. Trimming left V 7 bases short and J 4 bases short, with 16 bases between. CDR3 nucleotide sequence: TGCAGCGCCCTCCGCGGCGGTAGTAATGAAAAACTGTTTTTT. Its translation: CSALRGGSNEKLFF.

This clone was picked up many times. The chain links TRBV5-4 to TRBJ2-1; 9 nucleotides align to TRBD2. V lost 3 bases to trimming and J lost 14 bases; unmatched junction nucleotides: 12. Germline loops: CDR1 SGHNT, CDR2 YYREEE (reference sequence). The CDR3 has 14 residues. The CDR3 loop reads CASSWREGNFGEFF. The DNA of the CDR3 is TGTGCCAGCAGCTGGCGGGAGGGCAACTTCGGGGAGTTCTTC.

V gene TRBV6-5 combines with J gene TRBJ1-2, with D unresolved. Trimming pared 2 bases from V and 4 bases from J, leaving 14 bases between. The CDR3 has 15 residues. Germline V gene lookup returns CDR1 MNHEY and CDR2 SVGAGI. The CDR3 bases are TGTGCCAGCAGTTACGATCTGGGAGGACTCTATGGCTACACCTTC. It codes for CASSYDLGGLYGYTF.

V is TRBV9 and J is TRBJ2-5; 8 nucleotides agree with TRBD2. From germline, CDR1 is SGDLS and CDR2 YYNGEE. The CDR3 is 16 residues long. V gave up 4 bases and J gave up 3 bases; unmatched junction bases: 11. This CDR3 is CASSSYQRGLKETQYF. CDR3 sequence (DNA): TGTGCCAGCAGCTCCTATCAGCGGGGGTTGAAAGAGACCCAGTACTTC.

V usage is TRBV9 and J usage is TRBJ1-3; D remains unclear. V was clipped by 0 bases and J by 2 bases, with 6 bases between them. The V gene's germline CDR1 is SGDLS and CDR2 YYNGEE. This CDR3 contains 14 residues. The CDR3 region has the DNA TGTGCCAGCAGCGTAGAAGCCCCTGGAAACACCATATATTTT. It encodes CASSVEAPGNTIYF.